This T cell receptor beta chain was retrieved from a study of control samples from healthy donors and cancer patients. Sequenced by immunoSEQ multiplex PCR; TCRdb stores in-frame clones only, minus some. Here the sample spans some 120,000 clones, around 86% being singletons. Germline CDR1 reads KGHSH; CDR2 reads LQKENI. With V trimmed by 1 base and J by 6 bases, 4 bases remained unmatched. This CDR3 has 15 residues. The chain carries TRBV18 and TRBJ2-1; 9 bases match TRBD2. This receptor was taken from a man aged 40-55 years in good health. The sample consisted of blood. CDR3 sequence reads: CASSPQRGAGNEQFF. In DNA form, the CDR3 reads TGTGCCAGCTCACCACAGCGGGGGGCCGGCAATGAGCAGTTCTTC. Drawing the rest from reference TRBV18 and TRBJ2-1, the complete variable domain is NAGVMQNPRHLVRRRGQEARLRCSPMKGHSHVYWYRQLPEEGLKFMVYLQKENIIDESGMPKERFSAEFPKEGPSILRIQQVVRGDSAAYFCASSPQRGAGNEQFFGPGTRLTVL.